This T cell receptor beta chain comes out of a study of T cell responses to AZD1222 COVID-19 vaccine. Study results and limitations: The study sampled repertoires only after the peak T cell response.

TCRdb keeps only in-frame clones here, not all; method: immunoSEQ multiplex PCR. Of 110,000 to 150,000 clones listed, about 94% were seen once; the top ten hold more than 3%. Worth noting for this clone: The antigen remains unidentified.

The sequencing used peripheral blood, collected on day 0 of AZD1222 vaccination. The source is an adult in good health.

This CDR3 reads CASSIVSDRKVTQYF. The CDR3 nucleotides are TGTGCCAGTAGTATAGTTAGCGACCGTAAGGTGACCCAGTACTTC. The rearrangement uses TRBV19 and TRBJ2-5; TRBD2 might be the D (5 bases). V lost 1 base and J 7 bases, leaving 16 bases between the germline ends. The V gene's germline CDR1 is LNHDA and CDR2 SQIVND (reference sequence). CDR3 length: 15 amino acids.